These T cell receptor beta chains were read from a single sample in a study of OX40 agonist ivuxolimab in advanced cancers. Sequencing was performed with immunoSEQ multiplex PCR; in TCRdb, only in-frame clones are kept and a portion is missing. Of 72,000 or so clones in the sample, more than 65% are singletons; the top ten hold 5%. The source was CD4+ or CD8+ T cells sorted from blood, collected in a trial of the OX40 agonist ivuxolimab. The receptors were gathered from an adult with an advanced solid tumor such as melanoma, head and neck, liver or kidney cancer. Each CDR3 is given with its conserved first and last residue. The D gene is left open where the match is weak. Size values are once, few and many counts, or a class for expanded clones, and some rows have none.

J gene: TRBJ2-7; D gene: TRBD2; clone size: NA; V gene: TRBV10-3; CDR3 length: 14; CDR3 DNA: TGTGCCATCAGTGAGAGTAGCGGGAACAACGAGCAGTACTTC; CDR3 protein: CAISESSGNNEQYF
J gene: TRBJ1-3; D gene: TRBD1; clone size: NA; V gene: TRBV10-3; CDR3 length: 15; CDR3 DNA: TGTGCCATCAGTGAGAAATGGACAGGGGGCTACACCATATATTTT; CDR3 protein: CAISEKWTGGYTIYF
J gene: TRBJ1-6; D gene: TRBD1; clone size: NA; V gene: TRBV19; CDR3 length: 13; CDR3 DNA: TGTGCCAGTAGAAGGGACAGGGATTCACCCCTCCACTTT; CDR3 protein: CASRRDRDSPLHF
J gene: TRBJ1-6; D gene: NA; clone size: NA; V gene: TRBV10-3; CDR3 length: 13; CDR3 DNA: TGTGCCATCGGACAGCTGTATAATTCACCCCTCCACTTT; CDR3 protein: CAIGQLYNSPLHF
J gene: TRBJ1-5; D gene: NA; clone size: NA; V gene: TRBV30; CDR3 length: 13; CDR3 DNA: TGTGCCTGGGGTAGGGGGTGGGCTCAGCCCCAGCATTTT; CDR3 protein: CAWGRGWAQPQHF
J gene: TRBJ1-3; D gene: TRBD1; clone size: NA; V gene: TRBV5-8; CDR3 length: 17; CDR3 DNA: TGTGCCAGCAGCTTGTGGGACAGGGACCCCACTGGAAACACCATATATTTT; CDR3 protein: CASSLWDRDPTGNTIYF
J gene: TRBJ2-1; D gene: NA; clone size: NA; V gene: TRBV5-1; CDR3 length: 13; CDR3 DNA: TGCGCCAGCAGCTTGGAACGGGCCCAAGAGCAGTTCTTC; CDR3 protein: CASSLERAQEQFF
J gene: TRBJ1-1; D gene: NA; clone size: NA; V gene: TRBV12-5; CDR3 length: 11; CDR3 DNA: TGTGCTAGCCACGGAGTCACTGAAGCTTTCTTT; CDR3 protein: CASHGVTEAFF
J gene: TRBJ2-5; D gene: TRBD1; clone size: NA; V gene: TRBV29-1; CDR3 length: 13; CDR3 DNA: TGCAGCGTCGGACAGGGAGTGGGGGAGACCCAGTACTTC; CDR3 protein: CSVGQGVGETQYF
J gene: TRBJ1-5; D gene: TRBD1; clone size: NA; V gene: TRBV25-1; CDR3 length: 14; CDR3 DNA: TGTGCCAGCAGTGGACAGGGAACCTATCAGCCCCAGCATTTT; CDR3 protein: CASSGQGTYQPQHF
J gene: TRBJ2-5; D gene: TRBD2; clone size: NA; V gene: TRBV10-1; CDR3 length: 16; CDR3 DNA: TGCGCCAGCAGTGATCAGTCTAGCGGGACGGAAGAGACCCAGTACTTC; CDR3 protein: CASSDQSSGTEETQYF
J gene: TRBJ2-3; D gene: NA; clone size: NA; V gene: TRBV7-3; CDR3 length: 16; CDR3 DNA: TGTGCCAGCAGCTTAAAGGGTGGAAGAGGGGCAGATACGCAGTATTTT; CDR3 protein: CASSLKGGRGADTQYF
J gene: TRBJ2-7; D gene: TRBD2; clone size: NA; V gene: TRBV9; CDR3 length: 15; CDR3 DNA: TGTGCCAGCAGCCCTACCGGGACTAGCTTCAGCGAGCAGTACTTC; CDR3 protein: CASSPTGTSFSEQYF
J gene: TRBJ2-7; D gene: NA; clone size: NA; V gene: TRBV2; CDR3 length: 10; CDR3 DNA: TGTGCCAGCAGTAATTACGAGCAGTACTTC; CDR3 protein: CASSNYEQYF
J gene: TRBJ2-2; D gene: NA; clone size: NA; V gene: TRBV7-9; CDR3 length: 13; CDR3 DNA: TGTGCCAGCACAGGCGTTCTAGGAGGGGAGCTGTTTTTT; CDR3 protein: CASTGVLGGELFF
J gene: TRBJ2-3; D gene: TRBD2; clone size: NA; V gene: TRBV11-3; CDR3 length: 14; CDR3 DNA: TGTGCCAGCAGCCCCTCGAGCGGGGGGGCTACGCAGTATTTT; CDR3 protein: CASSPSSGGATQYF
J gene: TRBJ2-2; D gene: NA; clone size: NA; V gene: TRBV6-5; CDR3 length: 16; CDR3 DNA: TGTGCCAGCAGTTACTACGGCGGGATGAACACCGGGGAGCTGTTTTTT; CDR3 protein: CASSYYGGMNTGELFF
J gene: TRBJ1-3; D gene: NA; clone size: NA; V gene: TRBV6-6; CDR3 length: 15; CDR3 DNA: TGTGCCAGCAGTTACGACGGGAGATCTGGAAACACCATATATTTT; CDR3 protein: CASSYDGRSGNTIYF
J gene: TRBJ2-7; D gene: NA; clone size: NA; V gene: TRBV5-5; CDR3 length: 12; CDR3 DNA: TGTGCCAGCAGCTTGTCCCCCTACGAGCAGTACTTC; CDR3 protein: CASSLSPYEQYF
J gene: TRBJ2-2; D gene: NA; clone size: NA; V gene: TRBV6-1; CDR3 length: 13; CDR3 DNA: TGTGCCAGCCTGGACCTTAACACCGGGGAGCTGTTTTTT; CDR3 protein: CASLDLNTGELFF
J gene: TRBJ2-3; D gene: NA; clone size: NA; V gene: TRBV11-2; CDR3 length: 15; CDR3 DNA: TGTGCCAGCAGCTTAGGAGGGGACCGCGCAGATACGCAGTATTTT; CDR3 protein: CASSLGGDRADTQYF
J gene: TRBJ2-1; D gene: NA; clone size: once; V gene: TRBV19; CDR3 length: 11; CDR3 DNA: TGTGCCAGTAGTTCCCGAAATGAGCAGTTCTTC; CDR3 protein: CASSSRNEQFF
J gene: TRBJ1-5; D gene: NA; clone size: NA; V gene: TRBV9; CDR3 length: 15; CDR3 DNA: TGTGCCAGCAGCGTAGACCCAGCGGGAGATCAGCCCCAGCATTTT; CDR3 protein: CASSVDPAGDQPQHF
J gene: TRBJ2-1; D gene: TRBD2; clone size: once; V gene: TRBV5-4; CDR3 length: 16; CDR3 DNA: TGTGCCAGCAGCTTGGCCAACGGGAGGGACTACAATGAGCAGTTCTTC; CDR3 protein: CASSLANGRDYNEQFF
J gene: TRBJ2-5; D gene: TRBD2; clone size: once; V gene: TRBV2; CDR3 length: 18; CDR3 DNA: TGTGCCAGCAGTGAAGCGGGGCTAGCGGGAGGGTACTCGGAGACCCAGTACTTC; CDR3 protein: CASSEAGLAGGYSETQYF
J gene: TRBJ2-5; D gene: NA; clone size: few; V gene: TRBV7-2; CDR3 length: 14; CDR3 DNA: TGTGCCAGCAGTTTCCAGGGGTTGGGGGAGACCCAGTACTTC; CDR3 protein: CASSFQGLGETQYF
J gene: TRBJ2-7; D gene: TRBD1; clone size: NA; V gene: TRBV5-1; CDR3 length: 14; CDR3 DNA: TGCGCCAGCAGCTTAACAGGGGCCTCCTACGAGCAGTACTTC; CDR3 protein: CASSLTGASYEQYF
J gene: TRBJ2-7; D gene: NA; clone size: once; V gene: TRBV21-1; CDR3 length: 12; CDR3 DNA: TGTGCCAGCAGCAAAGGAATACCGGAGCAGTACTTC; CDR3 protein: CASSKGIPEQYF
J gene: TRBJ2-1; D gene: TRBD2; clone size: NA; V gene: TRBV5-1; CDR3 length: 15; CDR3 DNA: TGCGCCAGCAGCCCAGCCGGGACTAGGTACAATGAGCAGTTCTTC; CDR3 protein: CASSPAGTRYNEQFF
J gene: TRBJ1-1; D gene: NA; clone size: NA; V gene: TRBV6-6; CDR3 length: 14; CDR3 DNA: TGTGCCAGCAGACAACAGGGCGCGAACACTGAAGCTTTCTTT; CDR3 protein: CASRQQGANTEAFF
J gene: TRBJ1-6; D gene: TRBD1; clone size: NA; V gene: TRBV9; CDR3 length: 15; CDR3 DNA: TGTGCCAGCAGCGCCACAGGGGGTAGTAATTCACCCCTCCACTTT; CDR3 protein: CASSATGGSNSPLHF
J gene: TRBJ2-3; D gene: NA; clone size: NA; V gene: TRBV18; CDR3 length: 16; CDR3 DNA: TGTGCCAGCTCACCACTTGCCTTAATAAACACAGATACGCAGTATTTT; CDR3 protein: CASSPLALINTDTQYF
J gene: TRBJ2-2; D gene: NA; clone size: few; V gene: TRBV19; CDR3 length: 13; CDR3 DNA: TGTGCCGGTTCCCTTGGAGTTGACGGGGAGCTGTTTTTT; CDR3 protein: CAGSLGVDGELFF
J gene: TRBJ2-1; D gene: TRBD1; clone size: NA; V gene: TRBV9; CDR3 length: 20; CDR3 DNA: TGTGCCAGCAGCGTAGGGCTAGCAGCCCCGGACAGGGTGCTTCGCAATGAGCAGTTCTTC; CDR3 protein: CASSVGLAAPDRVLRNEQFF
J gene: TRBJ2-7; D gene: NA; clone size: NA; V gene: TRBV6-1; CDR3 length: 13; CDR3 DNA: TGTGCCAGCAGTGAAGAAGAGGGCCTCGAGCAGTACTTC; CDR3 protein: CASSEEEGLEQYF
J gene: TRBJ2-7; D gene: NA; clone size: NA; V gene: TRBV11-2; CDR3 length: 15; CDR3 DNA: TGTGCCAGCAGCTTAGCGGCGGCAGGGCCCTACGAGCAGTACTTC; CDR3 protein: CASSLAAAGPYEQYF
J gene: TRBJ2-5; D gene: TRBD1; clone size: NA; V gene: TRBV19; CDR3 length: 14; CDR3 DNA: TGTGCCAGTAGGGTTACAGGGGGCGCGGAGACCCAGTACTTC; CDR3 protein: CASRVTGGAETQYF
J gene: TRBJ2-7; D gene: NA; clone size: NA; V gene: TRBV19; CDR3 length: 15; CDR3 DNA: TGTGCCAGTAGTATGGTCGAAGGGTTATCCTACGAGCAGTACTTC; CDR3 protein: CASSMVEGLSYEQYF
J gene: TRBJ1-4; D gene: NA; clone size: NA; V gene: TRBV7-2; CDR3 length: 14; CDR3 DNA: TGTGCCAGCAGCTTAAACGGGTATAATGAAAAACTGTTTTTT; CDR3 protein: CASSLNGYNEKLFF
J gene: TRBJ1-1; D gene: NA; clone size: few; V gene: TRBV5-1; CDR3 length: 16; CDR3 DNA: TGCGCCAGCAGCTTGGGTTTCGGGTTTACGAGGGCTGAAGCTTTCTTT; CDR3 protein: CASSLGFGFTRAEAFF
J gene: TRBJ2-3; D gene: TRBD1; clone size: NA; V gene: TRBV7-6; CDR3 length: 15; CDR3 DNA: TGTGCCAGCAGCTTACGACAGGGGGCCACAGATACGCAGTATTTT; CDR3 protein: CASSLRQGATDTQYF
J gene: TRBJ2-1; D gene: TRBD2; clone size: few; V gene: TRBV11-3; CDR3 length: 16; CDR3 DNA: TGTGCCAGCAGCTTAGTCCAGTCGGGACTAGTAAGTGAGCAGTTCTTC; CDR3 protein: CASSLVQSGLVSEQFF
J gene: TRBJ1-1; D gene: NA; clone size: NA; V gene: TRBV19; CDR3 length: 12; CDR3 DNA: TGTGCCAGTAATGATGGCACGGCTGAAGCTTTCTTT; CDR3 protein: CASNDGTAEAFF
J gene: TRBJ2-3; D gene: NA; clone size: NA; V gene: TRBV6-5; CDR3 length: 15; CDR3 DNA: TGTGCCAGCGCTGTTAGGGCGATTAGCACAGATACGCAGTATTTT; CDR3 protein: CASAVRAISTDTQYF
J gene: TRBJ1-5; D gene: NA; clone size: NA; V gene: TRBV6-6; CDR3 length: 15; CDR3 DNA: TGTGCCAGCAGCTTGGGGGGGTTCGGCAATCAGCCCCAGCATTTT; CDR3 protein: CASSLGGFGNQPQHF
J gene: TRBJ1-6; D gene: TRBD1; clone size: NA; V gene: TRBV6-5; CDR3 length: 14; CDR3 DNA: TGTGCCAGCAGCCGGGGACAGGGGAATTCACCCCTCCACTTT; CDR3 protein: CASSRGQGNSPLHF
J gene: TRBJ2-7; D gene: NA; clone size: NA; V gene: TRBV14; CDR3 length: 16; CDR3 DNA: TGTGCCAGCAGCCAAGAGTTAGCTTATACCCGCTACGAGCAGTACTTC; CDR3 protein: CASSQELAYTRYEQYF